This entry features one T cell receptor beta chain sequence. The data originate from a study of T-cell reconstitution after alpha-beta-depleted transplantation in children. Trimming removed 4 bases from V and 5 bases from J, with 9 bases in between. CDR1 DFQATT and CDR2 SNEGSKA come from the germline V gene (reference sequence). The CDR3 is 12 amino acids. Unique molecular identifiers were incorporated when the TCRbeta library was constructed. TCRdb re-derived calls from the PCR reads in MiXCR, one entry per CDR3 protein. Among a few hundred thousand distinct CDR3 sequences, approximately 10% were seen once, and the ten largest hold approximately 5%.

The sequenced sample was PBMCs from the stem cell graft donor, obtained from the stem cell graft. This sequence was found in a human donor who donated a stem cell graft to a child with acute myeloid leukemia. The chain joins TRBV20-1 to TRBJ2-1; TRBD1 might be the D (5 bases). CDR3 in amino acids: CSATDTNNEQFF. The DNA of the CDR3 is TGCAGTGCTACGGACACGAACAATGAGCAGTTCTTC.